The source of this T cell receptor (beta chain) is a study of memory CD4+ T cells and cytomegalovirus serostatus. Overall study: Healthy Belgian adult donors included fewer than 10 CMV-positive and some 25 CMV-negative people. Study observations and caveats: Of under 200 reported CMV TCRbeta sequences, under 70 were found in memory CD4+ repertoires.

Single viable CD3+CD4+CD8-CD45RO+ cells were sorted as the memory CD4+ T cells. Positive selection with CD4 microbeads enriched total CD4+ T cells. About this clone itself: Its antigen is as yet unknown.

In the original analysis: After removing out-of-frame reads, 2 million to 2.5 million distinct TCRbeta sequences remained. The assay was immunoSEQ multiplex PCR, and TCRdb's table has in-frame clones only and misses some. That table furnishes V, J and clone size, whereas the DNA furnished D and trimming. Of under 65,000 clones in the sample, around 82% were seen once. This CDR3 has 19 residues. Germline V gene data show CDR1 as LNHDA and CDR2 as SQIVND (reference sequence). Deletions cut 3 bases from V and 6 bases from J, with 27 bases between. The TCR was taken from an adult in good health and CMV-seronegative. The sequenced sample consisted of memory CD4+ T cells from blood. The chain is built from TRBV19 and TRBJ2-1; the D gene could be TRBD1 or TRBD2 (6 bases each). For the CDR3, the DNA is TGTGCCAGTAGTATCGGCGGGGATCTGCGCCCAACCAGGGGCAATGAGCAGTTCTTC. Protein product: CASSIGGDLRPTRGNEQFF.